The 27 T cell receptor beta chains below were found in one sample sequenced in a study of post-analysis software for immune sequencing data. Findings and limits, study-wide: Patients had higher frequencies than controls of five or six TRBV segments, including TRBV5-6, TRBV5-1 and TRBV20-1.

Built from TCR beta cDNA, the libraries had unique molecular identifiers in them. TCRdb re-derived calls from the PCR reads in MiXCR, one entry per CDR3 protein. The sample has hundreds of thousands of distinct CDR3 sequences, 59% seen once. These receptors have no identified antigens. Sequenced sample: blood. These receptors all stem from a girl aged 2 to 10 with multiple sclerosis.

This clonotype was counted between two and nine times. The chain couples TRBV20-1 to TRBJ1-2; D is possibly TRBD1 (5 bases). Germline-derived CDR1 and CDR2 are DFQATT and SNEGSKA (reference sequence). Trimming stripped 5 bases from V and 8 bases from J, with 21 bases between. This CDR3 comprises 14 residues. CDR3 sequence: CSAWLVLGEEGYTF. CDR3 coding DNA: TGCAGTGCTTGGCTTGTCTTAGGGGAAGAAGGCTACACCTTC.

This chain connects TRBV15 to TRBJ2-3; tentative D call: TRBD2 (5 bases). The CDR3 loop spans 17 amino acids. V gave up 0 bases and J gave up 5 bases, with 18 bases separating them. Germline CDR1 LNHNV, CDR2 YYDKDF (reference sequence). For the CDR3, the DNA is TGTGCCACCAGCAGAGATGTGTTAACAGCGGAAAGAGATACGCAGTATTTT. It specifies CATSRDVLTAERDTQYF.

The gene calls are TRBV2 and TRBJ2-1, with TRBD1 matching over 10 bases. This CDR3 has 16 amino acids. Unmatched junction bases numbered 10, after V lost 3 bases and J lost 8 bases. Germline CDR1 reads SNHLY; CDR2 reads FYNNEI. The CDR3 loop reads CASSDGVGQGWDEQFF. The CDR3 DNA is TGTGCCAGCAGTGACGGCGTGGGACAGGGGTGGGATGAGCAGTTCTTC.

This clonotype appeared a single time. The gene calls are TRBV20-1 and TRBJ2-4; no firm D call. Germline CDR1 and CDR2: DFQATT and SNEGSKA (reference sequence). The V and J ends lost 3 bases and 2 bases respectively, with 20 bases between them. This CDR3 comprises 17 residues. This CDR3 is CSASYPSGGLSKNIQYF. The CDR3 DNA is TGCAGTGCTAGTTACCCCTCGGGTGGCCTATCCAAAAACATTCAGTACTTC.

V gene TRBV12-3 or TRBV12-4 combines with J gene TRBJ2-5; no definite D call. The V and J ends lost 6 bases and 0 bases respectively, with 8 bases between them. This CDR3 contains 13 residues. The CDR3 sequence is CASRKTNQETQYF. The CDR3 DNA sequence: TGTGCCAGCAGAAAGACAAACCAAGAGACCCAGTACTTC.

V gene TRBV25-1 combines with J gene TRBJ1-5; D not resolved. Germline V gene lookup returns CDR1 MGHDK and CDR2 SYGVNS. The CDR3 totals 13 residues. V shed 4 bases and J shed 5 bases, with 9 bases lying between them. CDR3 DNA: TGTGCCAGCAGTGGTTGGGGTGATCAGCCCCAGCATTTT. Its protein product is CASSGWGDQPQHF.

CDR3 sequence: CASSSGHFNGYTF. In DNA, the CDR3 is TGTGCCAGCAGCTCCGGACATTTCAACGGCTACACCTTC. The chain recombines TRBV5-5 with TRBJ1-2, with a tentative D call TRBD1 (5 bases). V dropped 3 bases and J dropped 8 bases, with 14 bases sitting between them. This CDR3 comprises 13 residues. Per the germline V gene, CDR1 is SGHKS and CDR2 is YYEKEE (reference sequence).

The chain recombines TRBV5-1 with TRBJ2-1, with a tentative D call TRBD2 (5 bases). CDR3 length: 15 residues. CDR1 and CDR2 from the germline V gene are SGHRS and YFSETQ. V was clipped by 5 bases and J by 9 bases, with 21 bases between them. The CDR3 is CASRASEGHLGEQFF. CDR3 DNA sequence: TGCGCCAGCAGAGCCTCCGAGGGCCATCTCGGTGAGCAGTTCTTC. The whole variable domain, filled in from reference TRBV5-1 and TRBJ2-1, reads KAGVTQTPRYLIKTRGQQVTLSCSPISGHRSVSWYQQTPGQGLQFLFEYFSETQRNKGNFPGRFSGRQFSNSRSEMNVSTLELGDSALYLCASRASEGHLGEQFFGPGTRLTVL.

This clonotype was recorded a few times. The chain has TRBV29-1 and TRBJ2-1; 10 bases map to TRBD2. CDR1 is SQVTM, CDR2 ANQGSEA, per germline. After removal of 7 bases from V and 4 bases from J, the junction contained 13 bases not matched to a gene. This CDR3 has 16 residues. Written as DNA, the CDR3 is TGCAGCGGACTGATGATGCTAGCGGGAGTATACAATGAGCAGTTCTTC. The encoded protein is CSGLMMLAGVYNEQFF.

V usage is TRBV12-3 or TRBV12-4 and J usage is TRBJ1-2; D call uncertain. The CDR3 has 10 amino acids. The germline V and J ends were trimmed by 2 bases and 7 bases, with 2 bases remaining between them. CDR3 region: CASSLSGYTF. For the CDR3, the DNA is TGTGCCAGCAGTTTATCTGGCTACACCTTC.

The sample holds a few counts of this clonotype. The chain employs TRBV11-2 and TRBJ2-1, with 9 bases lining up with TRBD2. The CDR3 runs to 16 residues. The V and J ends lost 2 bases and 4 bases, in that order; junction bases with no gene match: 6. In germline, CDR1 is SGHAT, CDR2 FQNNGV. The CDR3 reads CASSLRGRAMYNEQFF. In nucleotides, the CDR3 is TGTGCCAGCAGCTTACGCGGGAGGGCCATGTACAATGAGCAGTTCTTC.

The CDR3 protein is CASSQVAGGLPYEQYF. The CDR3 DNA is TGTGCCAGCAGCCAAGTAGCGGGAGGCCTACCCTACGAGCAGTACTTC. This chain joins TRBV14 and TRBJ2-7, with 10 bases aligning to TRBD2. CDR3 length: 16 amino acids. CDR1 and CDR2 from the germline V gene are SGHDN and FVKESK. Trimming removed 1 base from V and 2 bases from J; junction bases left unmatched: 5.

This clonotype was seen a few times. The genes are TRBV5-1 and TRBJ2-1; 10 bases align to TRBD2. J gave up 10 bases and V 0 bases, and 7 bases lay outside the gene matches. Germline lookup yields CDR1 SGHRS and CDR2 YFSETQ. This CDR3 has 15 residues. For the CDR3, the DNA is TGCGCCAGCAGCTTGGAAAGCGGGGGGGCGTGGGAGCAGTTCTTC. Translating it yields CASSLESGGAWEQFF.

CDR3 bases: TGTGCCAGCAGCCAGGGGGGGACCTACTATGGCTACACCTTC. Protein: CASSQGGTYYGYTF. This chain joins TRBV12-3 or TRBV12-4 and TRBJ1-2; 7 bases line up with TRBD1. This CDR3 is built from 14 residues. The ends lost 6 bases at V and 3 bases at J; junction bases unmatched: 7.

The CDR3 coding sequence is TGCAGTGCTAGAAGTGGGGGAATCTACGAGCAGTACTTC. Amino acids: CSARSGGIYEQYF. The rearrangement joins TRBV20-1 to TRBJ2-7; D is tentatively TRBD1 or TRBD2 (5 bases each). Germline CDR1 is DFQATT and CDR2 is SNEGSKA (reference sequence). The V gene lost 2 bases and the J gene lost 3 bases, with 11 bases spanning the gap. CDR3 size: 13 residues.

Regarding this clonotype: One junction end disagrees with the germline gene, perhaps due to a read error. The chain combines TRBV6-2 or TRBV6-3 with TRBJ2-1; 14 bases are shared with TRBD2. The CDR3 contains 20 residues. CDR1 MNHEY and CDR2 SVGEGT come from the germline V gene. In DNA form, the CDR3 reads TGTGCCGGCAGTTACTCTGGACTAGCGGGGGGTTTGAGCTCCTACAATGAGCAGTTCTTC. This translates into CAGSYSGLAGGLSSYNEQFF.

V is TRBV9 and J is TRBJ2-3; tentative D call: TRBD2 (6 bases). The CDR3 has 15 residues. Trimming stripped 4 bases from V and 4 bases from J, with 16 bases between. Germline V gene lookup returns CDR1 SGDLS and CDR2 YYNGEE. CDR3: CASSPRLRDSDTQYF. The CDR3 bases are TGTGCCAGCAGCCCCCGCCTGCGGGACTCAGATACGCAGTATTTT.

The rearrangement joins TRBV7-6 to TRBJ2-5, with D uncertain. Between the trimmed V and J ends, which lost 4 bases and 11 bases, there was a span of 14 bases. Germline CDR1 SGHVS, CDR2 FNYEAQ. CDR3 length: 12 residues. The DNA of the CDR3 is TGTGCCAGCAGCTCCAGGTCTAATGAGCAGTACTTC. Translated, it gives CASSSRSNEQYF.

This clonotype was detected only a few times. V and J are TRBV15 and TRBJ2-5, with D perhaps matching TRBD2 (5 bases). The CDR3 runs to 12 residues. The germline V gene encodes CDR1 LNHNV and CDR2 YYDKDF (reference sequence). Trimming took 0 bases from V and 10 from J, leaving 9 bases between them. The CDR3 here is CATSREHRGQYF. The CDR3 DNA follows: TGTGCCACCAGCAGAGAACATCGGGGCCAGTACTTC.

This clonotype came up a few times. The chain recombines TRBV12-3 or TRBV12-4 with TRBJ2-1; tentatively, D is TRBD1 or TRBD2 (5 bases each). The CDR3 spans 15 residues. The V gene lost 2 bases and the J gene lost 4 bases, with 12 bases spanning the gap. CDR3 in DNA: TGTGCCAGCAGTTTACTGGGGGTTGAATACAATGAGCAGTTCTTC. Translating gives CASSLLGVEYNEQFF.

The chain employs TRBV27 and TRBJ2-7; a possible D gene is TRBD2 (6 bases). Deletions cut 2 bases from V and 7 bases from J, with 12 bases between. CDR1 and CDR2 from the germline V gene are MNHEY and SMNVEV (reference sequence). The CDR3 is 13 residues long. The CDR3 sequence: CASSLAPAGEQYF. CDR3 nucleotide sequence: TGTGCCAGCAGTTTAGCCCCTGCGGGGGAGCAGTACTTC.

The chain links TRBV2 to TRBJ2-5; TRBD2 matches at 7 bases. V was clipped by 1 base and J by 0 bases; unmatched bases: 5. The germline V gene has CDR1 SNHLY and CDR2 FYNNEI. This CDR3 is 16 amino acids long. The CDR3: CASSEGQAGYQETQYF. The CDR3 DNA sequence: TGTGCCAGCAGTGAAGGGCAAGCGGGGTACCAAGAGACCCAGTACTTC. Combining the CDR3 with reference TRBV2 and TRBJ2-5 gives the whole variable domain EPEVTQTPSHQVTQMGQEVILRCVPISNHLYFYWYRQILGQKVEFLVSFYNNEISEKSEIFDDQFSVERPDGSNFTLKIRSTKLEDSAMYFCASSEGQAGYQETQYFGPGTRLLVL.

The chain uses TRBV5-1 and TRBJ1-1, with 11 positions matching TRBD1. The CDR3 has 14 residues. Unmatched junction bases numbered 6, after V lost 4 bases and J lost 7 bases. CDR1 and CDR2 from the germline V gene are SGHRS and YFSETQ. CDR3 loop: CASSPGQGADEAFF. The CDR3 DNA follows: TGCGCCAGCAGCCCTGGACAGGGGGCCGATGAAGCTTTCTTT. Filled out from reference TRBV5-1 and TRBJ1-1, the complete variable domain reads KAGVTQTPRYLIKTRGQQVTLSCSPISGHRSVSWYQQTPGQGLQFLFEYFSETQRNKGNFPGRFSGRQFSNSRSEMNVSTLELGDSALYLCASSPGQGADEAFFGQGTRLTVV.

For this clonotype: At one of its ends the junction is not consistent with the germline gene, which may arise from a read error. This sequence joins TRBV5-1 and TRBJ2-1; a weak D match, TRBD1 (6 bases). The CDR3 contains 15 residues. Germline V gives CDR1 SGHRS, CDR2 YFSETQ. The DNA of the CDR3 is TGCGCCAGCAATCAGGGGCGTCCGGTCTACGATGAGCAGTTCTTC. This encodes CASNQGRPVYDEQFF.

The chain combines TRBV20-1 with TRBJ2-1; D gene ambiguous. Looked up from germline, CDR1 is DFQATT and CDR2 is SNEGSKA (reference sequence). The CDR3 loop spans 13 amino acids. With 1 base removed from V and 4 bases from J, the gap between germline ends came to 8 bases. CDR3 in DNA: TGCAGTGCTAGAGGTATAACATACAATGAGCAGTTCTTC. Translated, it gives CSARGITYNEQFF.

Only a few counts were recorded for this clonotype. The chain's CDR3 is CASSLSAGTDSPLHF. DNA of the CDR3: TGTGCCAGCAGCTTATCGGCAGGGACGGATTCACCCCTCCACTTT. This chain links TRBV7-3 with TRBJ1-6; the D gene is possibly TRBD1 (5 bases). The ends were cut back, 2 bases at V and 8 bases at J, with 13 bases in the middle. Germline assignment: CDR1 SGHTA and CDR2 FQGTGA. This CDR3 comprises 15 residues.

This clonotype appeared a few times. The chain has TRBV7-9 and TRBJ2-4, with 7 bases aligning to TRBD1. The J call may be in error: the DNA end matches TRBJ2-7 better. The CDR3 sequence is 13 residues long. Germline V gene data show CDR1 as SEHNR and CDR2 as FQNEAQ (reference sequence). CDR3 sequence reads: CASSLPGGYEQYF. The CDR3, as DNA: TGTGCCAGCAGCTTGCCAGGGGGCTACGAGCAGTACTTC.